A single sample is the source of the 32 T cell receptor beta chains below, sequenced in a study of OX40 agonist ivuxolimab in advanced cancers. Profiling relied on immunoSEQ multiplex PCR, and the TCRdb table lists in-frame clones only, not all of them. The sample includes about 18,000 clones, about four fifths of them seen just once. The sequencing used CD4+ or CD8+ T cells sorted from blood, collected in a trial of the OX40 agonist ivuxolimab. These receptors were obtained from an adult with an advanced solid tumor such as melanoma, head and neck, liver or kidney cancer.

Here the CDR3 DNA reads TGTGCCAGCAGCCAACAAGGGACAGGGGGCACATACCATGAAAAACTGTTTTTT. Its translation is CASSQQGTGGTYHEKLFF. The chain employs TRBV14 and TRBJ1-4, with TRBD1 matching 12 bases. With 2 bases clipped from V and 6 bases from J, the junction kept 10 bases outside the gene matches. The germline V gene encodes CDR1 SGHDN and CDR2 FVKESK. This CDR3 spans 18 amino acids.

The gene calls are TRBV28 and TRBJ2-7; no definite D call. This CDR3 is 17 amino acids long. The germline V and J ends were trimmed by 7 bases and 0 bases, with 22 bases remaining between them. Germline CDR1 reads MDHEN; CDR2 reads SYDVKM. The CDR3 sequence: CASIQTQGRTSSYEQYF. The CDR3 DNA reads TGTGCCAGCATCCAAACCCAAGGACGCACGAGCTCCTACGAGCAGTACTTC.

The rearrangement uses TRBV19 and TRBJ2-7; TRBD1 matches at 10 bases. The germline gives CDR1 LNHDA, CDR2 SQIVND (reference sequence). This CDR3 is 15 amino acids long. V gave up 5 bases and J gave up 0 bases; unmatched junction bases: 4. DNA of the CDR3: TGTGCCAGTAGTCTGGGACAGGGGACCTCCTACGAGCAGTACTTC. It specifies CASSLGQGTSYEQYF.

The chain's CDR3 is CASSYSTGLAIGELFF. For the CDR3, the DNA is TGTGCCAGCAGTTACTCGACGGGACTAGCTATCGGGGAGCTGTTTTTT. J is TRBJ2-2 and V is TRBV6-5, with 9 bases identical to TRBD2. CDR3 length: 16 residues. Losses at the gene ends were 0 bases for V and 7 bases for J; bases not matched to a gene: 6. Per the germline V gene, CDR1 is MNHEY and CDR2 is SVGAGI.

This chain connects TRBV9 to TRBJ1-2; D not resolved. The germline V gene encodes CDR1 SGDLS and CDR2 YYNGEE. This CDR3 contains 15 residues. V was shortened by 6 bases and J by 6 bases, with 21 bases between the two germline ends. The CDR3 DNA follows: TGTGCCAGCACCCCCAGCGGCAACGATTATGATGGCTACACCTTC. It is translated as CASTPSGNDYDGYTF.

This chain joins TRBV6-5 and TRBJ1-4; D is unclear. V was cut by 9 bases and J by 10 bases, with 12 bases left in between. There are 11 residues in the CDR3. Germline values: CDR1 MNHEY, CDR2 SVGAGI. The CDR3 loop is CASKTSGKLFF. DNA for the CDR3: TGTGCCAGTAAAACTTCCGGAAAACTGTTTTTT.

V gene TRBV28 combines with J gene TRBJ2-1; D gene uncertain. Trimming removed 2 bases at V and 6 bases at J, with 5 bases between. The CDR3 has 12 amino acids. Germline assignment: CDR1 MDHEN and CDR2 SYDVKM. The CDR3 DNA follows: TGTGCCAGCAGTTTAGGGGTCAATGAGCAGTTCTTC. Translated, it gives CASSLGVNEQFF.

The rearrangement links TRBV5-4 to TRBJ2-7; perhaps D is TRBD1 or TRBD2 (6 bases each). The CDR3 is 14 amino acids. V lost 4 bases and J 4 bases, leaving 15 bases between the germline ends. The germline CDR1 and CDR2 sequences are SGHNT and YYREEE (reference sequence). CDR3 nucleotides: TGTGCCAGCAGCCCGGGGGTTACAGGGTACGAGCAGTACTTC. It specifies CASSPGVTGYEQYF.

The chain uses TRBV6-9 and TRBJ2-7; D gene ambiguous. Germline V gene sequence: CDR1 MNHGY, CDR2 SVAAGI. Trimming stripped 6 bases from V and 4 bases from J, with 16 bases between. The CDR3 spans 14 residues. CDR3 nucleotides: TGTGCCAGCAGAGATGGGTTGCACGAATACGAGCAGTACTTC. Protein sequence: CASRDGLHEYEQYF.

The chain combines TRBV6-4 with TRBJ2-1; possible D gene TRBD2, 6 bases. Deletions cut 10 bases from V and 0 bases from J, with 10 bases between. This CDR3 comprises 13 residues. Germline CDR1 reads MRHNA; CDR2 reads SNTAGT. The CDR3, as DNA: TGTGCCACCCGGGGGAGCTCCTACAATGAGCAGTTCTTC. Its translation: CATRGSSYNEQFF.

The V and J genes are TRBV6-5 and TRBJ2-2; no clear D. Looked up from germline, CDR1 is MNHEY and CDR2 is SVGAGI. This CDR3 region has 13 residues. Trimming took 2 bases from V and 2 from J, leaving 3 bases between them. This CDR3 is CASSYPNTGELFF. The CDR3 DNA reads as TGTGCCAGCAGTTACCCCAACACCGGGGAGCTGTTTTTT.

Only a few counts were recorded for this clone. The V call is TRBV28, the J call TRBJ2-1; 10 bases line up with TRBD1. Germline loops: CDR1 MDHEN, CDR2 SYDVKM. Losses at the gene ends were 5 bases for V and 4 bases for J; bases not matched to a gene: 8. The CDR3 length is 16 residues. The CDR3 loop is CASSPQGTGAYNEQFF. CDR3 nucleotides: TGTGCCAGCAGTCCCCAAGGGACAGGGGCGTACAATGAGCAGTTCTTC. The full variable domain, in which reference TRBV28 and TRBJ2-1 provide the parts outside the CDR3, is DVKVTQSSRYLVKRTGEKVFLECVQDMDHENMFWYRQDPGLGLRLIYFSYDVKMKEKGDIPEGYSVSREKKERFSLILESASTNQTSMYLCASSPQGTGAYNEQFFGPGTRLTVL.

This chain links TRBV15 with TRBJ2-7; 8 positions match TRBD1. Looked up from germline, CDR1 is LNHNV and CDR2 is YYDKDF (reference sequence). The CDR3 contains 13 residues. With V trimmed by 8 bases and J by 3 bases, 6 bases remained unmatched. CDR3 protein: CATGQGSVYEQYF. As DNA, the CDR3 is TGTGCCACCGGACAGGGTTCAGTCTACGAGCAGTACTTC. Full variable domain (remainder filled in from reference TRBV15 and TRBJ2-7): DAMVIQNPRYQVTQFGKPVTLSCSQTLNHNVMYWYQQKSSQAPKLLFHYYDKDFNNEADTPDNFQSRRPNTSFCFLDIRSPGLGDTAMYLCATGQGSVYEQYFGPGTRLTVT.

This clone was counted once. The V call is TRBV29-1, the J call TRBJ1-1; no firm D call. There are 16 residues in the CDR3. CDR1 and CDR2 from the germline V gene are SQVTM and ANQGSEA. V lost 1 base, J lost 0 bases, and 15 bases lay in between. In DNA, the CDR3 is TGCAGCGTTGAAGGGGTGTCAGGCTCGTTGAACACTGAAGCTTTCTTT. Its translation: CSVEGVSGSLNTEAFF.

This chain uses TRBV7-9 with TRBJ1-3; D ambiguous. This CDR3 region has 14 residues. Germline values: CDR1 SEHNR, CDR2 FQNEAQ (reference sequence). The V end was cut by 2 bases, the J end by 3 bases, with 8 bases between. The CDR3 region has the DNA TGTGCCAGCAGCTTATCCACGGGTGGAAACACCATATATTTT. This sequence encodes CASSLSTGGNTIYF. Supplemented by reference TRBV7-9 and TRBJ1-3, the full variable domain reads DTGVSQNPRHKITKRGQNVTFRCDPISEHNRLYWYRQTLGQGPEFLTYFQNEAQLEKSRLLSDRFSAERPKGSFSTLEIQRTEQGDSAMYLCASSLSTGGNTIYFGEGSWLTVV.

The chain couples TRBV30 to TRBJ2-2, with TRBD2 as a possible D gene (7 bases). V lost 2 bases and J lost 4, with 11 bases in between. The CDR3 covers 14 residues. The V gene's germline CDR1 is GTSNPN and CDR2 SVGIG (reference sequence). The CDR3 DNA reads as TGTGCCTGGAGTTGGGGGGGCGGCACCGGGGAGCTGTTTTTT. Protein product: CAWSWGGGTGELFF.

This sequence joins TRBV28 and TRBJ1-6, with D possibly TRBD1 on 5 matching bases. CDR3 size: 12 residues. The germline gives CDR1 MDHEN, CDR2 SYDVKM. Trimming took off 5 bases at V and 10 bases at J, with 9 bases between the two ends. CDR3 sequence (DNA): TGTGCCAGCAGTGACAGTGCCTCACCCCTCCACTTT. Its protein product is CASSDSASPLHF. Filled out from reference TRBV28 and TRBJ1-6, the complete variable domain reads DVKVTQSSRYLVKRTGEKVFLECVQDMDHENMFWYRQDPGLGLRLIYFSYDVKMKEKGDIPEGYSVSREKKERFSLILESASTNQTSMYLCASSDSASPLHFGNGTRLTVT.

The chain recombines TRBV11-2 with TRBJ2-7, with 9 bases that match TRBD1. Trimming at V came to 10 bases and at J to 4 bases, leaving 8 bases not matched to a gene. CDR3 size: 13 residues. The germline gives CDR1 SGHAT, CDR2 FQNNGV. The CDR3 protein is CAITTGGTYEQYF. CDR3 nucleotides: TGTGCCATCACGACAGGGGGGACTTACGAGCAGTACTTC.

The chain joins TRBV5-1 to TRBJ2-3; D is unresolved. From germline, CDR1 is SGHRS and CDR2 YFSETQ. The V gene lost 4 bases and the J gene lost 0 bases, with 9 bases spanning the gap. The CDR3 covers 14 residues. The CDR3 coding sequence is TGCGCCAGCAGCCGAGACATCAGCACAGATACGCAGTATTTT. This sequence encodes CASSRDISTDTQYF.

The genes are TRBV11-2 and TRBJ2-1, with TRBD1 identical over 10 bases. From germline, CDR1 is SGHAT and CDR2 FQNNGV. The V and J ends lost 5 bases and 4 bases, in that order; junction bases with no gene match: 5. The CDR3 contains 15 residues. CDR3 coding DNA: TGTGCCAGCAGCAGCGGGACAGGGGTTTACAATGAGCAGTTCTTC. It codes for CASSSGTGVYNEQFF.

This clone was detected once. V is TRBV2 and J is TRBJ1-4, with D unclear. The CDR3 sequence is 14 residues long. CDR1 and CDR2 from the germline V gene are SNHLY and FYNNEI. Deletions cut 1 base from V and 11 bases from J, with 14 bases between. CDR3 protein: CASSEDIGVEKLFF. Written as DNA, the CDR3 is TGTGCCAGCAGTGAAGATATTGGGGTGGAGAAACTGTTTTTT.

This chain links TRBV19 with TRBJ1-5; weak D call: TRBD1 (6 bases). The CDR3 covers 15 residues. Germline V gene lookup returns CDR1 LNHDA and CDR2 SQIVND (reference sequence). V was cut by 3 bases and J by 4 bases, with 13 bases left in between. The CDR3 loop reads CASSIIGTPNQPQHF. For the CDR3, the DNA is TGTGCCAGTAGTATTATCGGGACACCTAATCAGCCCCAGCATTTT. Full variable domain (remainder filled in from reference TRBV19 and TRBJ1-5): DGGITQSPKYLFRKEGQNVTLSCEQNLNHDAMYWYRQDPGQGLRLIYYSQIVNDFQKGDIAEGYSVSREKKESFPLTVTSAQKNPTAFYLCASSIIGTPNQPQHFGDGTRLSIL.

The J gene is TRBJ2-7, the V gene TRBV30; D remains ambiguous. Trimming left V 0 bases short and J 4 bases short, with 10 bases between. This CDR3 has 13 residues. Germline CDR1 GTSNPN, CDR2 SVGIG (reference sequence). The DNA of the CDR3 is TGTGCCTGGAGTGTACCCCTTGCATACGAGCAGTACTTC. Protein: CAWSVPLAYEQYF. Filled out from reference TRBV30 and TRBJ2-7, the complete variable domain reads SQTIHQWPATLVQPVGSPLSLECTVEGTSNPNLYWYRQAAGRGLQLLFYSVGIGQISSEVPQNLSASRPQDRQFILSSKKLLLSDSGFYLCAWSVPLAYEQYFGPGTRLTVT.

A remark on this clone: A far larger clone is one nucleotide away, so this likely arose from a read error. DNA for the CDR3: TGTGCCAGCAGCTTAGGCACCTACGAGCAGTACTTC. Amino acid sequence: CASSLGTYEQYF. V usage is TRBV7-8 and J usage is TRBJ2-7; no clear D. The ends were cut back, 1 base at V and 2 bases at J, with 3 bases in the middle. CDR3 length equals 12 residues. Germline CDR1 is SGHVS and CDR2 is FQNEAQ.

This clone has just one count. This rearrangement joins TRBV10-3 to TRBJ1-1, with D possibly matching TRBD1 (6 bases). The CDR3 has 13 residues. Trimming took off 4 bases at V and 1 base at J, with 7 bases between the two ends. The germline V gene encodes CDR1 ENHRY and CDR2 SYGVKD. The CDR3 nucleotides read TGTGCCATCAGTGCAGGGGCGAACACTGAAGCTTTCTTT. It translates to CAISAGANTEAFF.

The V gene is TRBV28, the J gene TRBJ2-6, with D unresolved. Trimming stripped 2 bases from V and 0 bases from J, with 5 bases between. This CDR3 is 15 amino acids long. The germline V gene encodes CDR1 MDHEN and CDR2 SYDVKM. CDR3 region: CASSLVSSGANVLTF. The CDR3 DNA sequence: TGTGCCAGCAGTTTAGTCAGCTCTGGGGCCAACGTCCTGACTTTC.

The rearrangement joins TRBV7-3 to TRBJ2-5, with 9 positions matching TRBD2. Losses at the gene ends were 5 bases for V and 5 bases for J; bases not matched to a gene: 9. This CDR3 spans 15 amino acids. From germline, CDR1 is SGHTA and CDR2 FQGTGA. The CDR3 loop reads CASSPTGSGGETQYF. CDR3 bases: TGTGCCAGCAGCCCGACGGGTAGCGGGGGCGAGACCCAGTACTTC.

The CDR3 protein is CASTPTGISYEQYF. CDR3 nucleotides: TGTGCCAGCACCCCGACAGGAATCTCCTACGAGCAGTACTTC. This chain joins TRBV28 and TRBJ2-7; tentative D call: TRBD1 (6 bases). The germline V gene encodes CDR1 MDHEN and CDR2 SYDVKM. The CDR3 loop spans 14 amino acids. V was cut by 7 bases and J by 0 bases, with 13 bases left in between.

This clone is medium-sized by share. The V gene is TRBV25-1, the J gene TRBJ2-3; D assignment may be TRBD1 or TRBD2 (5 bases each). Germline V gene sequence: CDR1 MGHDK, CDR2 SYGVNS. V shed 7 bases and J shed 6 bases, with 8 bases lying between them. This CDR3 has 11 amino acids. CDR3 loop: CASTWGDTQYF. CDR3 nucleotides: TGTGCCAGCACCTGGGGGGATACGCAGTATTTT.

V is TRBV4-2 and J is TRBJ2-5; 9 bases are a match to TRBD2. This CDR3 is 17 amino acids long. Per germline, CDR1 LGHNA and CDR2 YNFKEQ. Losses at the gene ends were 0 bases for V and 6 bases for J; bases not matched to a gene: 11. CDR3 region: CASSQDPGTSLGKTQYF. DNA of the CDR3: TGTGCCAGCAGCCAAGATCCCGGGACTAGCCTGGGAAAGACCCAGTACTTC.

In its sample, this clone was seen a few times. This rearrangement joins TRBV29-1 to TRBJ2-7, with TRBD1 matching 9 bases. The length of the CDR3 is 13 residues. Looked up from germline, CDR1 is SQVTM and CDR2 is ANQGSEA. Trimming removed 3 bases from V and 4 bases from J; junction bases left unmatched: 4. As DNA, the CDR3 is TGCAGCGTTGAGGGGACAGGGTATTACGAGCAGTACTTC. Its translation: CSVEGTGYYEQYF.

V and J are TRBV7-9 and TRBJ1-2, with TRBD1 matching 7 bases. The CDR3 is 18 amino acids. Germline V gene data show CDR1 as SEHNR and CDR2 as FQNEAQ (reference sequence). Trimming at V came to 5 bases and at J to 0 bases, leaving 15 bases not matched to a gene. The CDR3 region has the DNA TGTGCCAGCAGCCCTCAAAGTGAATGGCAGGGGGCTAACTATGGCTACACCTTC. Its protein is CASSPQSEWQGANYGYTF.